These T cell receptor beta chains were read from a single sample in a study of OX40 agonist ivuxolimab in advanced cancers. Sequenced by immunoSEQ multiplex PCR; TCRdb stores in-frame clones only, minus some. This table has about 91,000 clones, 87% appearing once. This specimen consisted of CD4+ or CD8+ T cells sorted from blood, obtained in a trial of the OX40 agonist ivuxolimab. Source of these receptors: an adult with an advanced solid tumor such as melanoma, head and neck, liver or kidney cancer. The CDR3 runs from the conserved cysteine through the conserved F or W. The D gene is left open where the match is weak. Size is stated for part of the rows, as once, few or many counts, or as a class when the clone is expanded.

j_call: TRBJ1-2; v_call: TRBV7-9; clone_size: -; d_call: -; cdr3_nt: TGTGCCAGCAGCTTAACGAAGGGAGGGGTCTATGGCTACACCTTC; cdr3_aa: CASSLTKGGVYGYTF
j_call: TRBJ1-2; v_call: TRBV9; clone_size: -; d_call: -; cdr3_nt: TGTGCCAGCAGCGGGGGAGGAGTACTTTATGGCTACACCTTC; cdr3_aa: CASSGGGVLYGYTF
j_call: TRBJ1-1; v_call: TRBV6-5; clone_size: -; d_call: -; cdr3_nt: TGTGCCAGCAGGAACCCTGGGGGTACTGAAGCTTTCTTT; cdr3_aa: CASRNPGGTEAFF
j_call: TRBJ2-7; v_call: TRBV5-3; clone_size: once; d_call: -; cdr3_nt: TGTGCCAGAAGCTTGGAAGTCGAGTCGAGGGTGAACCCCGTCAACGAGCAGTACTTC; cdr3_aa: CARSLEVESRVNPVNEQYF
j_call: TRBJ2-7; v_call: TRBV27; clone_size: -; d_call: -; cdr3_nt: TGTGCCAGCAGGGCCGGGGTGGCAGTCCCCTCCTACGAGCAGTACTTC; cdr3_aa: CASRAGVAVPSYEQYF
j_call: TRBJ2-3; v_call: TRBV6-5; clone_size: -; d_call: -; cdr3_nt: TGTGCCAGCCAGGCGGCTAGCACAGATACGCAGTATTTT; cdr3_aa: CASQAASTDTQYF
j_call: TRBJ2-1; v_call: TRBV15; clone_size: -; d_call: -; cdr3_nt: TGTGCCACCAGCAGAGTCTACAATGAGCAGTTCTTC; cdr3_aa: CATSRVYNEQFF
j_call: TRBJ2-3; v_call: TRBV28; clone_size: -; d_call: TRBD1; cdr3_nt: TGTGCCAGCAGGGATTGGACAGGATCAACAGATACGCAGTATTTT; cdr3_aa: CASRDWTGSTDTQYF
j_call: TRBJ1-5; v_call: TRBV27; clone_size: once; d_call: TRBD1; cdr3_nt: TGTGCCAGCGGGTACAGGGGGCTGGGCAATCAGCCCCAGCATTTT; cdr3_aa: CASGYRGLGNQPQHF
j_call: TRBJ2-1; v_call: TRBV5-1; clone_size: -; d_call: -; cdr3_nt: TGCGCCAGCAGCGAATTAGTGGGGGGGCGAGATGAGCAGTTCTTC; cdr3_aa: CASSELVGGRDEQFF
j_call: TRBJ1-6; v_call: TRBV27; clone_size: -; d_call: -; cdr3_nt: TGTGCCAGCAGACCTGGCAGGGGAAATTCACCCCTCCACTTT; cdr3_aa: CASRPGRGNSPLHF
j_call: TRBJ1-4; v_call: TRBV7-2; clone_size: -; d_call: -; cdr3_nt: TGTGCCAGCAGCCTCAACGGGGGTGAAAAACTGTTTTTT; cdr3_aa: CASSLNGGEKLFF
j_call: TRBJ1-5; v_call: TRBV7-2; clone_size: few; d_call: -; cdr3_nt: TGTGCCAGCAGTTACGATCAGGGACGGCAGCCCCAGCATTTT; cdr3_aa: CASSYDQGRQPQHF
j_call: TRBJ1-2; v_call: TRBV28; clone_size: -; d_call: TRBD1; cdr3_nt: TGTGCCAGCAGTTTAACAGGGGTTCGTAACTATGGCTACACCTTC; cdr3_aa: CASSLTGVRNYGYTF
j_call: TRBJ1-3; v_call: TRBV7-2; clone_size: -; d_call: -; cdr3_nt: TGTGCCAGCAGCTCCGCTCGCGGTAGGGAGGCCCTGAAGGACACCATATATTTT; cdr3_aa: CASSSARGREALKDTIYF
j_call: TRBJ1-4; v_call: TRBV5-1; clone_size: -; d_call: -; cdr3_nt: TGCGCCACCGCGGAGGCAACTAATGAAAAACTGTTTTTT; cdr3_aa: CATAEATNEKLFF
j_call: TRBJ2-3; v_call: TRBV7-2; clone_size: -; d_call: -; cdr3_nt: TGTGCCAGCAGCCCCGGGGAGAGGGATACGCAGTATTTT; cdr3_aa: CASSPGERDTQYF
j_call: TRBJ2-5; v_call: TRBV10-3; clone_size: -; d_call: -; cdr3_nt: TGTGCCATCAGTGAGGACTACAAAGAGACCCAGTACTTC; cdr3_aa: CAISEDYKETQYF
j_call: TRBJ2-3; v_call: TRBV7-9; clone_size: -; d_call: -; cdr3_nt: TGTGCCAGCAGCCCAACGACGGCCGATCGAGTGCAGTATTTT; cdr3_aa: CASSPTTADRVQYF
j_call: TRBJ1-1; v_call: TRBV18; clone_size: once; d_call: -; cdr3_nt: TGTGCCAGCTCACCAGCTTCGGGGCTATCTGAAGCTTTCTTT; cdr3_aa: CASSPASGLSEAFF
j_call: TRBJ2-1; v_call: TRBV7-2; clone_size: -; d_call: -; cdr3_nt: TGTGCCAGCAGCTTAAGCCCGGCAGGAGAGCAGTTCTTC; cdr3_aa: CASSLSPAGEQFF
j_call: TRBJ2-3; v_call: TRBV6-5; clone_size: -; d_call: -; cdr3_nt: TGTGCCAGCAGTTGGTCCCGGACATCTAACACAGATACGCAGTATTTT; cdr3_aa: CASSWSRTSNTDTQYF
j_call: TRBJ2-1; v_call: TRBV7-6; clone_size: -; d_call: -; cdr3_nt: TGTGCCAGCAGCTCCGATTTGGGGAGATACAATGAGCAGTTCTTC; cdr3_aa: CASSSDLGRYNEQFF
j_call: TRBJ1-2; v_call: TRBV7-9; clone_size: -; d_call: TRBD1; cdr3_nt: TGTGCCAGCAGCTCCCATGACAGGGTAATCCTTGGGGATGGCTACACCTTC; cdr3_aa: CASSSHDRVILGDGYTF
j_call: TRBJ1-2; v_call: TRBV28; clone_size: -; d_call: -; cdr3_nt: TGTGCCAGCAGACTAGGGGGAGGCTACACCTTC; cdr3_aa: CASRLGGGYTF
j_call: TRBJ2-5; v_call: TRBV9; clone_size: once; d_call: -; cdr3_nt: TGTGCCAGCAGCCTAGGACAGACCCCAGAGACCCAGTACTTC; cdr3_aa: CASSLGQTPETQYF
j_call: TRBJ2-5; v_call: TRBV5-5; clone_size: -; d_call: TRBD2; cdr3_nt: TGTGCCAGCAGAAGCGTAGCGGGGGGGCCGGAGACCCAGTACTTC; cdr3_aa: CASRSVAGGPETQYF
j_call: TRBJ1-3; v_call: TRBV2; clone_size: -; d_call: -; cdr3_nt: TGTGCCTCCGGAGGCTCTGGAAACACCATATATTTT; cdr3_aa: CASGGSGNTIYF
j_call: TRBJ2-5; v_call: TRBV18; clone_size: -; d_call: -; cdr3_nt: TGTGCCAGCTCACCTGGAGGCAGGGCCCAAGAGACCCAGTACTTC; cdr3_aa: CASSPGGRAQETQYF
j_call: TRBJ2-3; v_call: TRBV5-1; clone_size: -; d_call: -; cdr3_nt: TGCGCCAGCAGCCCGGTCGCAGATACGCAGTATTTT; cdr3_aa: CASSPVADTQYF
j_call: TRBJ2-3; v_call: TRBV5-4; clone_size: -; d_call: TRBD2; cdr3_nt: TGTGCCAGCGGGGAGGGCGGGGTCACAGATACGCAGTATTTT; cdr3_aa: CASGEGGVTDTQYF
j_call: TRBJ2-3; v_call: TRBV29-1; clone_size: -; d_call: -; cdr3_nt: TGCAGCGTGATCCCTGGGGGGGCCCCAGATACGCAGTATTTT; cdr3_aa: CSVIPGGAPDTQYF
j_call: TRBJ2-5; v_call: TRBV6-5; clone_size: -; d_call: -; cdr3_nt: TGTGCCAGCAGTAGAGTAGTGGGGGGCCAGGAGACCCAGTACTTC; cdr3_aa: CASSRVVGGQETQYF
j_call: TRBJ1-2; v_call: TRBV15; clone_size: -; d_call: TRBD1; cdr3_nt: TGTGCCACCAGTCTTGGACAGGGGGCCTATGGCTACACCTTC; cdr3_aa: CATSLGQGAYGYTF
j_call: TRBJ1-1; v_call: TRBV2; clone_size: -; d_call: -; cdr3_nt: TGTGCCAGCAGGCCTAAGACAGCGAACACTGAAGCTTTCTTT; cdr3_aa: CASRPKTANTEAFF
j_call: TRBJ2-7; v_call: TRBV21-1; clone_size: few; d_call: -; cdr3_nt: TGTGCCACCGCGGTAGGTCAGGGGGTGGACGAGCAGTACTTC; cdr3_aa: CATAVGQGVDEQYF
j_call: TRBJ2-5; v_call: TRBV7-5; clone_size: -; d_call: -; cdr3_nt: TGTGTCAGAAGCGCCCGACTCGCTGGGGGATTCCAAGAGACCCAGTACTTC; cdr3_aa: CVRSARLAGGFQETQYF
j_call: TRBJ1-2; v_call: TRBV10-2; clone_size: -; d_call: -; cdr3_nt: TGCGCCAGCAGTGAGCCAGCAGGGGATGGCTACACCTTC; cdr3_aa: CASSEPAGDGYTF
j_call: TRBJ2-1; v_call: TRBV15; clone_size: -; d_call: TRBD2; cdr3_nt: TGTGCCACCAGCAGAGAACCGGGACTAACATACAATGAGCAGTTCTTC; cdr3_aa: CATSREPGLTYNEQFF
j_call: TRBJ1-1; v_call: TRBV9; clone_size: few; d_call: -; cdr3_nt: TGTGCCAGCAGCCCCCACTCCAACACTGAAGCTTTCTTT; cdr3_aa: CASSPHSNTEAFF
j_call: TRBJ1-4; v_call: TRBV18; clone_size: -; d_call: -; cdr3_nt: TGTGCCAGCTCACCACCTGGGTTTACTAATGAAAAACTGTTTTTT; cdr3_aa: CASSPPGFTNEKLFF
j_call: TRBJ1-3; v_call: TRBV9; clone_size: once; d_call: -; cdr3_nt: TGTGCCAGCAGCGTAGCTTGGTCATCCGGAAACACCATATATTTT; cdr3_aa: CASSVAWSSGNTIYF
j_call: TRBJ1-2; v_call: TRBV18; clone_size: -; d_call: TRBD1; cdr3_nt: TGTGCCAGCTCACCACTGGGACAGGGGGCTTCCCTTGACTATGGCTACACCTTC; cdr3_aa: CASSPLGQGASLDYGYTF
j_call: TRBJ1-2; v_call: TRBV13; clone_size: -; d_call: -; cdr3_nt: TGTGCCAGCAGTATCACCCTACAGGGTGACTATGGCTACACCTTC; cdr3_aa: CASSITLQGDYGYTF
j_call: TRBJ1-1; v_call: TRBV7-3; clone_size: -; d_call: -; cdr3_nt: TGTGCCAGCAGCTTAGGGACATACACTGAAGCTTTCTTT; cdr3_aa: CASSLGTYTEAFF
j_call: TRBJ2-7; v_call: TRBV9; clone_size: -; d_call: TRBD1; cdr3_nt: TGTGCCAGCAGCCTCCAGGGACAGGGGGCTAGCGAGCAGTACTTC; cdr3_aa: CASSLQGQGASEQYF
j_call: TRBJ2-5; v_call: TRBV10-3; clone_size: -; d_call: TRBD1; cdr3_nt: TGTGCCATCAATCCAGGGGGCGAAGAGACCCAGTACTTC; cdr3_aa: CAINPGGEETQYF
j_call: TRBJ1-3; v_call: TRBV7-3; clone_size: -; d_call: TRBD1; cdr3_nt: TGTGCCAGCAGCACGGACAGGGAGGCTGGAAACACCATATATTTT; cdr3_aa: CASSTDREAGNTIYF
j_call: TRBJ1-2; v_call: TRBV12-5; clone_size: -; d_call: -; cdr3_nt: TGTGCTAGTGGTACCGGACAAAACTATGGCTACACCTTC; cdr3_aa: CASGTGQNYGYTF
j_call: TRBJ2-3; v_call: TRBV29-1; clone_size: -; d_call: -; cdr3_nt: TGCAGCGTAGACAGCGGCACAGATACGCAGTATTTT; cdr3_aa: CSVDSGTDTQYF
j_call: TRBJ1-1; v_call: TRBV21-1; clone_size: -; d_call: -; cdr3_nt: TGTGCCGACATTATATTAGGCAGGGTCACTGAAGCTTTCTTT; cdr3_aa: CADIILGRVTEAFF
j_call: TRBJ1-5; v_call: TRBV12-5; clone_size: -; d_call: -; cdr3_nt: TGTGCTAGTGCCGTCTATAGCAATCAGCCCCAGCATTTT; cdr3_aa: CASAVYSNQPQHF
j_call: TRBJ2-2; v_call: TRBV11-3; clone_size: -; d_call: TRBD1; cdr3_nt: TGTGCCAGCAGCCGATTCGGGACAGGGGGTGCCGGGGAGCTGTTTTTT; cdr3_aa: CASSRFGTGGAGELFF
j_call: TRBJ1-4; v_call: TRBV5-1; clone_size: -; d_call: -; cdr3_nt: TGCGCCAGCAGCCCCACAGGGTCGAGTGGTATTGGTGAAAAACTGTTTTTT; cdr3_aa: CASSPTGSSGIGEKLFF